This TCR beta chain was obtained from a study of T cells in Graves' hyperthyroidism and ophthalmopathy. Across the whole study: Peripheral blood specimens were obtained at initial diagnosis, prior to any treatment.

Active moderate-to-severe ophthalmopathy, Clinical Activity Score at least 3, NOSPECS at least 4, under 3 months' duration. Used for diagnoses were clinical symptoms, serum thyroxine and TRAb, thyroid ultrasound and orbital computed tomography. Germline lookup yields CDR1 MNHEY and CDR2 SVGEGT. Trimming left V 4 bases short and J 4 bases short, with 10 bases between. The CDR3 loop spans 13 amino acids. Study-level results: The authors' 13 V-J model separated ophthalmopathy from stable hyperthyroidism.

Using RNA transcripts as the source, TCR beta CDR3 regions were amplified. Primed by the HTBI set, a first-round RT-PCR was run on the TCR CDR3. From the multiplex PCR reads, TCRdb called clonotypes with MiXCR, one entry per CDR3 protein. Counted here are about 520,000 distinct CDR3 sequences, about 24% occurring once; the ten biggest clones make up approximately 10%. Of note for this clonotype: Antigen unknown.

The sample comprised blood. This chain links TRBV6-2 or TRBV6-3 with TRBJ1-2; D is ambiguous. The sequence was collected from a woman aged 25 to 45 with Graves' ophthalmopathy. The CDR3 sequence: CASSLNGVYGYTF. In nucleotides, the CDR3 is TGTGCCAGCAGTTTGAATGGAGTCTATGGCTACACCTTC.